The next 32 T cell receptor beta chains were all read from a single sample in a study of blood T cell repertoires in COVID-19. Sequencing used immunoSEQ multiplex PCR; TCRdb keeps in-frame clones, though not all of them. The data contain fewer than 200,000 clones, approximately 86% of them singletons. Sample: peripheral blood. These receptors all come from a man aged 60 to 69 who had recovered from COVID-19.

This CDR3 is CASSQRQLGEIGETQYF. In nucleotides, the CDR3 is TGTGCCAGCAGCCAACGCCAACTCGGGGAGATTGGAGAGACCCAGTACTTC. This sequence joins TRBV4-2 and TRBJ2-5; perhaps TRBD2 as D (5 bases). The V gene lost 2 bases and the J gene lost 4 bases, with 20 bases spanning the gap. Germline V gene lookup returns CDR1 LGHNA and CDR2 YNFKEQ. The CDR3 extends over 17 amino acids.

On this clone: Other DNA sequences in the same sample also yield this CDR3. The gene calls are TRBV19 and TRBJ1-2, with D uncertain. The V end was cut by 2 bases, the J end by 5 bases, with 6 bases between. CDR1 and CDR2 from the germline V gene are LNHDA and SQIVND (reference sequence). The CDR3 is 12 amino acids. This CDR3 reads CASSIRGYGYTF. CDR3 bases: TGTGCCAGTAGTATACGCGGGTATGGCTACACCTTC.

The chain employs TRBV3-1 (or the pseudogene TRBV3-2) and TRBJ2-7; 7 nucleotides match TRBD2. The CDR3 contains 15 residues. V trimming: 3 bases; J trimming: 0 bases; junction bases outside the gene matches: 5. CDR1 is LGHDT and CDR2 is YNNKEL in the germline V gene (reference sequence). In DNA, the CDR3 is TGTGCCAGCAGCCAGGTCGGCGGGAGCTCCTACGAGCAGTACTTC. Protein sequence: CASSQVGGSSYEQYF.

The V call is TRBV29-1, the J call TRBJ1-2; 11 bases fit TRBD1. The junction had 2 bases not matched to a gene; V was cut back by 6 bases and J by 8 bases. The length of the CDR3 is 11 residues. Germline CDR1 and CDR2: SQVTM and ANQGSEA. The CDR3 sequence is CSVGTGGGYTF. As DNA, the CDR3 is TGCAGCGTCGGGACAGGGGGAGGCTACACCTTC.

V and J are TRBV14 and TRBJ2-5; no reliable D call. The CDR3 totals 14 residues. V was shortened by 0 bases and J by 1 base, with 6 bases between the two germline ends. Per the germline V gene, CDR1 is SGHDN and CDR2 is FVKESK. The CDR3: CASSQDWAQETQYF. In DNA form, the CDR3 reads TGTGCCAGCAGCCAAGACTGGGCCCAAGAGACCCAGTACTTC. The whole variable domain, remainder taken from reference TRBV14 and TRBJ2-5, is EAGVTQFPSHSVIEKGQTVTLRCDPISGHDNLYWYRRVMGKEIKFLLHFVKESKQDESGMPNNRFLAERTGGTYSTLKVQPAELEDSGVYFCASSQDWAQETQYFGPGTRLLVL.

For the CDR3, the DNA is TGTGCCAGCGGTTGCCCGGGGAGCTTTGGAGATACGCAGTATTTT. Translated, it gives CASGCPGSFGDTQYF. This chain links TRBV21-1 with TRBJ2-3; the DNA was not used to check the table's D call, TRBD2. TRBV21-1 is recorded as a pseudogene. The CDR3 has 15 amino acids.

The J gene is TRBJ1-4, the V gene TRBV10-3; 8 bases align to TRBD1. V lost 4 bases and J lost 5; bases outside the gene matches: 3. Germline V gene data show CDR1 as ENHRY and CDR2 as SYGVKD. This CDR3 is built from 14 residues. The CDR3 loop reads CAISGDRSNEKLFF. As DNA, the CDR3 is TGTGCCATCAGTGGGGACAGGAGCAATGAAAAACTGTTTTTT.

DNA of the CDR3: TGTGCCAGCAGCCACTCCCGGACAGTTCGGTTTTACGAGCAGTACTTC. It yields the protein CASSHSRTVRFYEQYF. This chain connects TRBV6-2 or TRBV6-3 to TRBJ2-7, with D maybe TRBD1 (6 bases). The V gene's germline CDR1 is MNHEY and CDR2 SVGEGT. The CDR3 totals 16 residues. V lost 6 bases to trimming and J lost 4 bases, with 22 bases between them.

The DNA for the CDR3 is TGTGCCACCAGCAGAGATAAAGGAGAAGAGACCCAGTACTTC. Its protein product is CATSRDKGEETQYF. The chain is built from TRBV15 and TRBJ2-5, with unresolved D. Germline V gives CDR1 LNHNV, CDR2 YYDKDF (reference sequence). This CDR3 is built from 14 residues. V was trimmed by 0 bases and J by 3 bases, leaving 8 bases between them. Using reference TRBV15 and TRBJ2-5 for the parts outside the CDR3, the full variable domain is DAMVIQNPRYQVTQFGKPVTLSCSQTLNHNVMYWYQQKSSQAPKLLFHYYDKDFNNEADTPDNFQSRRPNTSFCFLDIRSPGLGDTAMYLCATSRDKGEETQYFGPGTRLLVL.

This clone was found once. This chain joins TRBV27 and TRBJ1-3; the D gene is possibly TRBD1 (5 bases). V was trimmed by 0 bases and J by 4 bases, leaving 10 bases between them. CDR3 length equals 15 residues. The germline CDR1 and CDR2 sequences are MNHEY and SMNVEV (reference sequence). The CDR3 loop is CASSLSAGIGNTIYF. CDR3 nucleotide sequence: TGTGCCAGCAGTTTATCGGCAGGGATAGGAAACACCATATATTTT.

CDR3 DNA sequence: TGTGCCAGCAGCCAGGGGAGTGGACAGGGGAATGAAAAACTGTTTTTT. This sequence encodes CASSQGSGQGNEKLFF. This rearrangement joins TRBV4-2 to TRBJ1-4, with 9 nucleotides matching TRBD1. This CDR3 has 16 residues. The germline CDR1 and CDR2 sequences are LGHNA and YNFKEQ. V was pared by 3 bases and J by 5 bases, with 7 bases of the junction left unmatched.

V is TRBV5-1 and J is TRBJ2-3; D is possibly TRBD2 (5 bases). Per germline, CDR1 SGHRS and CDR2 YFSETQ. This CDR3 spans 14 amino acids. Trimming took 4 bases from V and 0 from J, leaving 9 bases between them. The CDR3, as DNA: TGCGCCAGCAGCCGGACTCTGAGCACAGATACGCAGTATTTT. It is translated as CASSRTLSTDTQYF.

The genes are TRBV6-2 or TRBV6-3 and TRBJ1-1, with D possibly matching TRBD1 (6 bases). V lost 0 bases and J 0 bases, leaving 14 bases between the germline ends. The CDR3 extends over 17 amino acids. The germline V gene has CDR1 MNHEY and CDR2 SVGEGT. In nucleotides, the CDR3 is TGTGCCAGCAGTTACTCGTGGGGGCAGGGACTGAACACTGAAGCTTTCTTT. Protein sequence: CASSYSWGQGLNTEAFF.

The gene calls are TRBV7-9 and TRBJ1-2, with 8 bases aligning to TRBD1. Germline V CDR1 and CDR2: SEHNR, FQNEAQ (reference sequence). This CDR3 has 14 amino acids. V shed 6 bases and J 4 bases; nucleotides not matched to a gene: 7. The CDR3 spells CASSPGGFVYGYTF. The CDR3 DNA reads as TGTGCCAGCAGTCCAGGGGGCTTCGTCTATGGCTACACCTTC. Full variable domain (outside the CDR3, taken from reference TRBV7-9 and TRBJ1-2): DTGVSQNPRHKITKRGQNVTFRCDPISEHNRLYWYRQTLGQGPEFLTYFQNEAQLEKSRLLSDRFSAERPKGSFSTLEIQRTEQGDSAMYLCASSPGGFVYGYTFGSGTRLTVV.

V and J are TRBV18 and TRBJ1-1; TRBD1 might be the D (6 bases). Trimming stripped 3 bases from V and 2 bases from J, with 10 bases between. Per germline, CDR1 KGHSH and CDR2 LQKENI. CDR3 length: 14 amino acids. CDR3 nucleotides: TGTGCCAGCTCACCGTTGGGGGCTAACACTGAAGCTTTCTTT. Protein product: CASSPLGANTEAFF.

This chain joins TRBV28 and TRBJ2-3, with D maybe TRBD2 (7 bases). V lost 6 bases and J 0 bases, leaving 16 bases between the germline ends. CDR1 is MDHEN, CDR2 SYDVKM, per germline. This CDR3 is 16 amino acids long. The CDR3 nucleotides read TGTGCCAGCAGCCCTGGGGGGGGGCGCAGCACAGATACGCAGTATTTT. It yields the protein CASSPGGGRSTDTQYF. Based on the CDR3 plus reference TRBV28 and TRBJ2-3, the full variable domain is DVKVTQSSRYLVKRTGEKVFLECVQDMDHENMFWYRQDPGLGLRLIYFSYDVKMKEKGDIPEGYSVSREKKERFSLILESASTNQTSMYLCASSPGGGRSTDTQYFGPGTRLTVL.

The rearrangement joins TRBV6-1 to TRBJ1-2, with D possibly being TRBD1 (5 bases). Looked up from germline, CDR1 is MNHNS and CDR2 is SASEGT. Between the trimmed V and J ends, which lost 3 bases and 5 bases, there was a span of 10 bases. The CDR3 is 13 amino acids. As DNA, the CDR3 is TGTGCCAGCAGTGATGACAGCTCGTATGGCTACACCTTC. It specifies CASSDDSSYGYTF.

This chain connects TRBV5-1 to TRBJ1-2; 8 bases fit TRBD1. This CDR3 has 13 amino acids. V shed 4 bases, J shed 8 bases, and the junction held 7 bases outside the gene matches. In germline, CDR1 is SGHRS, CDR2 YFSETQ. Here the CDR3 reads CASSAGQGGGYTF. For the CDR3, the DNA is TGCGCCAGCAGCGCCGGACAGGGTGGAGGCTACACCTTC.

The chain is built from TRBV19 and TRBJ2-5, with D possibly matching TRBD2 (6 bases). The CDR3 is 14 residues long. The V gene lost 5 bases and the J gene lost 1 base, with 11 bases spanning the gap. Germline CDR1 LNHDA, CDR2 SQIVND (reference sequence). The CDR3 DNA reads TGTGCCAGTAGTCTCGGGGGTACCCAAGAGACCCAGTACTTC. This gives the protein CASSLGGTQETQYF. The full variable domain, its missing parts supplied by reference TRBV19 and TRBJ2-5, is DGGITQSPKYLFRKEGQNVTLSCEQNLNHDAMYWYRQDPGQGLRLIYYSQIVNDFQKGDIAEGYSVSREKKESFPLTVTSAQKNPTAFYLCASSLGGTQETQYFGPGTRLLVL.

The chain is built from TRBV27 and TRBJ2-2, with D perhaps TRBD1 (5 bases). V shed 5 bases and J shed 1 base, with 11 bases lying between them. CDR1 is MNHEY, CDR2 SMNVEV, per germline (reference sequence). CDR3 size: 15 residues. CDR3 nucleotide sequence: TGTGCCAGCAGTGCCTTCAGGGAGAACACCGGGGAGCTGTTTTTT. As protein: CASSAFRENTGELFF.

The genes are TRBV19 and TRBJ1-1, with D perhaps matching TRBD1 (6 bases). Germline V lookup: CDR1 LNHDA, CDR2 SQIVND (reference sequence). The V gene lost 3 bases and the J gene lost 3 bases, with 14 bases spanning the gap. The CDR3 consists of 15 residues. In nucleotides, the CDR3 is TGTGCCAGTAGTATTGGGGCAGGGGCTGACACTGAAGCTTTCTTT. Translating it yields CASSIGAGADTEAFF.

The chain employs TRBV24-1 and TRBJ1-2; D is unclear. The germline CDR1 and CDR2 sequences are KGHDR and SFDVKD. Trimming shortened V by 5 bases and J by 2 bases, and 8 bases separated the two germline ends. The CDR3 contains 13 residues. The CDR3, as DNA: TGTGCCACCAGTGGTGGGGAGAACTATGGCTACACCTTC. Protein sequence: CATSGGENYGYTF.

The chain has TRBV6-1 and TRBJ1-2, with TRBD1 matching over 7 bases. The CDR3 is made up of 14 amino acids. CDR1 is MNHNS, CDR2 SASEGT, per germline. Losses at the gene ends were 2 bases for V and 4 bases for J; bases not matched to a gene: 4. CDR3 nucleotide sequence: TGTGCCAGCAGTGAAAAGGGGGCAGGCTATGGCTACACCTTC. It encodes CASSEKGAGYGYTF.

The chain combines TRBV10-2 with TRBJ1-6; D unresolved. With 11 bases removed from V and 5 bases from J, the gap between germline ends came to 25 bases. This CDR3 has 17 residues. The germline V gene has CDR1 WSHSY and CDR2 SAAADI. The CDR3 here is CARESFREGTDNSPLHF. The CDR3 coding sequence is TGCGCCCGTGAGTCATTCCGTGAGGGAACGGATAATTCACCCCTCCACTTT.

The chain recombines TRBV5-1 with TRBJ1-1; TRBD1 might be the D (5 bases). Trimming left V 0 bases short and J 5 bases short, with 17 bases between. This CDR3 contains 16 residues. Germline V lookup: CDR1 SGHRS, CDR2 YFSETQ. The CDR3 sequence is CASSLAGGTGRTEAFF. For the CDR3, the DNA is TGCGCCAGCAGCTTGGCCGGGGGGACTGGTAGAACTGAAGCTTTCTTT.

V usage is TRBV18 and J usage is TRBJ1-3; TRBD1 matches at 8 bases. The CDR3 length is 15 residues. V dropped 3 bases and J dropped 4; count of bases not matched to a gene: 5. The germline V gene encodes CDR1 KGHSH and CDR2 LQKENI. In nucleotides, the CDR3 is TGTGCCAGCTCACCCGGACAGGGCGAGGGAAACACCATATATTTT. Its translation is CASSPGQGEGNTIYF.

This clone was seen a handful of times. The chain couples TRBV5-1 to TRBJ1-2, with unresolved D. The germline V gene has CDR1 SGHRS and CDR2 YFSETQ. The CDR3 spans 16 residues. V gave up 0 bases and J gave up 7 bases, with 19 bases separating them. The CDR3 loop is CASSLALDFSEGGYTF. CDR3 nucleotide sequence: TGCGCCAGCAGCTTGGCCTTGGACTTCTCAGAGGGTGGCTACACCTTC.

J is TRBJ2-7 and V is TRBV7-2, with D maybe TRBD2 (6 bases). CDR1 is SGHTA, CDR2 FQGNSA, per germline. CDR3 length equals 16 residues. Trimming cost V 4 bases and J 0 bases, with 16 bases left between them. CDR3 in amino acids: CASSWGGAASSYEQYF. As DNA, the CDR3 is TGTGCCAGCAGCTGGGGCGGGGCAGCGAGCTCCTACGAGCAGTACTTC.

This clone was picked up a small number of times. The chain uses TRBV15 and TRBJ1-1; D is undetermined. The CDR3 contains 13 residues. CDR1 is LNHNV and CDR2 is YYDKDF in the germline V gene (reference sequence). V was trimmed by 4 bases and J by 5 bases, leaving 11 bases between them. The CDR3 region is CATSTWATTEAFF. The CDR3 DNA is TGTGCCACCAGCACGTGGGCTACAACTGAAGCTTTCTTT.

The CDR3 loop is CASSSRTENQPQHF. The CDR3 DNA follows: TGTGCCAGCAGTTCCAGGACAGAGAATCAGCCCCAGCATTTT. The chain joins TRBV6-5 to TRBJ1-5, with D maybe TRBD1 (6 bases). The V end was cut by 4 bases, the J end by 4 bases, with 11 bases between. There are 14 residues in the CDR3. The germline gives CDR1 MNHEY, CDR2 SVGAGI.

The V call is TRBV6-2 or TRBV6-3, the J call TRBJ2-5, with 10 bases that match TRBD2. There are 15 residues in the CDR3. The ends lost 3 bases at V and 2 bases at J; junction bases unmatched: 3. Per germline, CDR1 MNHEY and CDR2 SVGEGT. The DNA of the CDR3 is TGTGCCAGCAGTTATGGACTAGCGGATCAAGAGACCCAGTACTTC. It translates to CASSYGLADQETQYF.

This clone appeared a single time. The rearrangement joins TRBV2 to TRBJ2-7; no clear D gene. The CDR3 has 12 residues. Trimming removed 3 bases from V and 2 bases from J, with 5 bases in between. Germline assignment: CDR1 SNHLY and CDR2 FYNNEI. This CDR3 reads CASSESAYEQYF. The CDR3 bases are TGTGCCAGCAGTGAGTCGGCCTACGAGCAGTACTTC.